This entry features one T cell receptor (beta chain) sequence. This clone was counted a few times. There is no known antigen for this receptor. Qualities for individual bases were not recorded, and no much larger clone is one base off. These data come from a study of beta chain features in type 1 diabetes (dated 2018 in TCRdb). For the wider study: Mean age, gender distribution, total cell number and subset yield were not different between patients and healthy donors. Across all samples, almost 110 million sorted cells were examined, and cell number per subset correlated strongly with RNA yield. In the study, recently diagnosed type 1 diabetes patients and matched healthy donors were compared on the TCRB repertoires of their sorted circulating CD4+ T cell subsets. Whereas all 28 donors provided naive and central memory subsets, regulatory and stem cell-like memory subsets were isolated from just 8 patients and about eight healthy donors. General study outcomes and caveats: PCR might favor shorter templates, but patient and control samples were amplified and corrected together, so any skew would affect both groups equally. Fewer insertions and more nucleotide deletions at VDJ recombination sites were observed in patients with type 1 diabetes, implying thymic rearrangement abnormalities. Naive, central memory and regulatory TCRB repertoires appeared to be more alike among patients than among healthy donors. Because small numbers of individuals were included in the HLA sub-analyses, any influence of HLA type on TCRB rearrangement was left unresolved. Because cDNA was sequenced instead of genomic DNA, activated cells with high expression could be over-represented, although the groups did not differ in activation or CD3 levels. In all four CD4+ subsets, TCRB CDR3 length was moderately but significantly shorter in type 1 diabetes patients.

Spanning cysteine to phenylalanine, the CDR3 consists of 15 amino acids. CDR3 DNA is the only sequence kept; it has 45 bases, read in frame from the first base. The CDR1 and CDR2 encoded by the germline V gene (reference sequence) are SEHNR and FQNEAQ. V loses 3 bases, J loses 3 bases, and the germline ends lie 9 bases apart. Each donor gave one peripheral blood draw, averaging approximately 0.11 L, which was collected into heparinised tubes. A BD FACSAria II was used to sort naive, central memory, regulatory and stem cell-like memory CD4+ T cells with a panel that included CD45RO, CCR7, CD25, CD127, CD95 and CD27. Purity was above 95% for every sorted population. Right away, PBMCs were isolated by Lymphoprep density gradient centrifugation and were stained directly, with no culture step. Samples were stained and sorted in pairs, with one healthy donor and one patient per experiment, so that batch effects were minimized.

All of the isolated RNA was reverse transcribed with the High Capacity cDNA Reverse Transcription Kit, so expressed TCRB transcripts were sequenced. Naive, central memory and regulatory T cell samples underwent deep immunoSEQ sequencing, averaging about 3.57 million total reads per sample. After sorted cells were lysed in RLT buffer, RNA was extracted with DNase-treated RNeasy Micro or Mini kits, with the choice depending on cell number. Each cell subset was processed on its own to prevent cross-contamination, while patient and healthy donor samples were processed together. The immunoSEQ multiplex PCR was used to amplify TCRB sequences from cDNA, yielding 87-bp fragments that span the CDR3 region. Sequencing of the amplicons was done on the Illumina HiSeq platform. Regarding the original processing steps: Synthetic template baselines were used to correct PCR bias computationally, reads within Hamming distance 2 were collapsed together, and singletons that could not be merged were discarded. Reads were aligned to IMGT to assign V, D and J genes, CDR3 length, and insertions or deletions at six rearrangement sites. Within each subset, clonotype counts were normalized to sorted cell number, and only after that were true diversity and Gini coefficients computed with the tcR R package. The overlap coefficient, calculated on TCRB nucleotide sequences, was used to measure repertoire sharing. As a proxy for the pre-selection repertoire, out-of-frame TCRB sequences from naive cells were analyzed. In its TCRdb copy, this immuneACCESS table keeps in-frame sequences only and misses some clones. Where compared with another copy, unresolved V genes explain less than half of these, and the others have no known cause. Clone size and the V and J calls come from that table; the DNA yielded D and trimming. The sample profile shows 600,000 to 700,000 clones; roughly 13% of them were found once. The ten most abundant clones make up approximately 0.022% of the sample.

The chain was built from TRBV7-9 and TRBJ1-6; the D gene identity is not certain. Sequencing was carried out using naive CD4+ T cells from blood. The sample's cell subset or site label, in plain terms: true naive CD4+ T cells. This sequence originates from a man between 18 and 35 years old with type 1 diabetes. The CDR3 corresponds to CASSFEGIYNSPLHF. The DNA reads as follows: TGTGCCAGCAGCTTCGAGGGAATCTATAATTCACCCCTCCACTTT. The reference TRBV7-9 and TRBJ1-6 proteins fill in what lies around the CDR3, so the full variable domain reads DTGVSQNPRHKITKRGQNVTFRCDPISEHNRLYWYRQTLGQGPEFLTYFQNEAQLEKSRLLSDRFSAERPKGSFSTLEIQRTEQGDSAMYLCASSFEGIYNSPLHFGNGTRLTVT.